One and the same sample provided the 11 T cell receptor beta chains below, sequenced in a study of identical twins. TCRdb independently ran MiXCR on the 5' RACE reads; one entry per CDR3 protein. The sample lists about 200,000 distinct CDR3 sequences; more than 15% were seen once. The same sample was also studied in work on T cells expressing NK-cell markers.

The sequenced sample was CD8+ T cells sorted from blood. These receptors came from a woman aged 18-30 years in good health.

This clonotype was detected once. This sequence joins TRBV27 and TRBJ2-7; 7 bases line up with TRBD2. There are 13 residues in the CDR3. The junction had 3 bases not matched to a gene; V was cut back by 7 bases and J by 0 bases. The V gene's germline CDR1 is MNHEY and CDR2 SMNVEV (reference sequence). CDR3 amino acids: CASTSGGSYEQYF. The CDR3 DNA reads TGTGCCAGCACGTCGGGGGGCTCCTACGAGCAGTACTTC.

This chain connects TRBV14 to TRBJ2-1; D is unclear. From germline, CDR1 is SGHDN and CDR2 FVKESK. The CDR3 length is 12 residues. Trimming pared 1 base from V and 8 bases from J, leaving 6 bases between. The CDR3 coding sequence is TGTGCCAGCAGCCAAGTGAACCATGAGCAGTTCTTC. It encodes CASSQVNHEQFF.

In nucleotides, the CDR3 is TGTGCCACCAGCACCGGGGGAGGGGGGCCGACAGATACGCAGTATTTT. As protein: CATSTGGGGPTDTQYF. This chain connects TRBV15 to TRBJ2-3; perhaps TRBD2 as D (7 bases). CDR3 length equals 16 residues. The V and J ends lost 4 bases and 3 bases respectively, with 17 bases between them. The V gene's germline CDR1 is LNHNV and CDR2 YYDKDF (reference sequence).

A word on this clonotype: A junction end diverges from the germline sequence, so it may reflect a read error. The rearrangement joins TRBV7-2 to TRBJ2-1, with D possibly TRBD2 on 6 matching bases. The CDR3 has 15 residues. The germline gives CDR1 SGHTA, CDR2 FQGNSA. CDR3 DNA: TGTGCCAGCAGCTTCTGGAACGGGAGAGGAAATGTGCAGTTCTTC. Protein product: CASSFWNGRGNVQFF. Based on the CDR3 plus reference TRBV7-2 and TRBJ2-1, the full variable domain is GAGVSQSPSNKVTEKGKDVELRCDPISGHTALYWYRQSLGQGLEFLIYFQGNSAPDKSGLPSDRFSAERTGGSVSTLTIQRTQQEDSAVYLCASSFWNGRGNVQFFGPGTRLTVL.

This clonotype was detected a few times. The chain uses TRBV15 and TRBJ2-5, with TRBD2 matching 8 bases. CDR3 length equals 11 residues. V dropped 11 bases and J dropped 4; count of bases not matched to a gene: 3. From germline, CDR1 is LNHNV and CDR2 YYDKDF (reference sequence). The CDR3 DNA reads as TGTGCCGCGGGGGGCTCAGAGACCCAGTACTTC. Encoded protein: CAAGGSETQYF.

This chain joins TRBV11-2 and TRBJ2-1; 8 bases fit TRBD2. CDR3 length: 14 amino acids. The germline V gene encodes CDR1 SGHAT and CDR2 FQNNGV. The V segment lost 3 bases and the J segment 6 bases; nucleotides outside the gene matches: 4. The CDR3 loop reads CASSFIAGFNEQFF. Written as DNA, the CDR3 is TGTGCCAGCAGCTTCATAGCGGGGTTCAATGAGCAGTTCTTC.

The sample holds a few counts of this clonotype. This CDR3 is CASLRASGAMYTQYF. The DNA of the CDR3 is TGTGCCAGCTTACGGGCTAGCGGGGCTATGTATACGCAGTATTTT. This chain joins TRBV7-8 and TRBJ2-3, with 9 bases fitting TRBD2. The CDR3 runs 15 residues. CDR1 is SGHVS and CDR2 is FQNEAQ in the germline V gene. V trimming: 8 bases; J trimming: 7 bases; junction bases outside the gene matches: 13.

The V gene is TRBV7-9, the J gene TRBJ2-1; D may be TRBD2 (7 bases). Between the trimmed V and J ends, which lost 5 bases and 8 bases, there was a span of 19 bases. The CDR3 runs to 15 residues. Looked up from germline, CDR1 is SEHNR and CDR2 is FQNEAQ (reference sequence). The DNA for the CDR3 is TGTGCCAGCAGCCCGGGGAGGGGGGGGCTAGATGAGCAGTTCTTC. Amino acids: CASSPGRGGLDEQFF.

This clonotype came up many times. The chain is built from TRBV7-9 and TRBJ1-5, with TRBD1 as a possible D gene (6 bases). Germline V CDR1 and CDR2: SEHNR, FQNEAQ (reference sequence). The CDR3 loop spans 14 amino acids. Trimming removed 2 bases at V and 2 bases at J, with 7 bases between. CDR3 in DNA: TGTGCCAGCAGCTTATCAGGGGGCAATCAGCCCCAGCATTTT. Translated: CASSLSGGNQPQHF.

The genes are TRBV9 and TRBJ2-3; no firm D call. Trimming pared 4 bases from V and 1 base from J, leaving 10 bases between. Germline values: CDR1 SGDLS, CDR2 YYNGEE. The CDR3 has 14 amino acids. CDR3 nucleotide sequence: TGTGCCAGCAGCAATGTAAGGGGCACAGATACGCAGTATTTT. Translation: CASSNVRGTDTQYF.

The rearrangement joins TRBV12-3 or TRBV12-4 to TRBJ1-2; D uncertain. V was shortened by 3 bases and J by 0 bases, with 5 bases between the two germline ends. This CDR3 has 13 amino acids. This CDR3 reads CASSFLTNYGYTF. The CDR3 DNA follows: TGTGCCAGCAGTTTCCTCACTAACTATGGCTACACCTTC.